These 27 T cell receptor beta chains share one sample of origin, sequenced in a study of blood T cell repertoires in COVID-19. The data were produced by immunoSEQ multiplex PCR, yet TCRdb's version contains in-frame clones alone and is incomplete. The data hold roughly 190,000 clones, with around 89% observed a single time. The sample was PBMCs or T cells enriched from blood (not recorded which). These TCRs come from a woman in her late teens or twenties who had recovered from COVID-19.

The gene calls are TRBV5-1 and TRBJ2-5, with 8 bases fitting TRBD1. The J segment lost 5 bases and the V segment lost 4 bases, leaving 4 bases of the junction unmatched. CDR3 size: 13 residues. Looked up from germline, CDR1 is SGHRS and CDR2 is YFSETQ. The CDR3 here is CASSLGTGETQYF. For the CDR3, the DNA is TGCGCCAGCAGCCTTGGGACAGGCGAGACCCAGTACTTC.

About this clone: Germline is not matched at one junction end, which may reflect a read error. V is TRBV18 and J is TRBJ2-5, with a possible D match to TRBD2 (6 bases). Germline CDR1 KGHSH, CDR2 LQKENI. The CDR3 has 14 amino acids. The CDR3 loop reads CASSPQAGQETQYF. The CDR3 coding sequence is TGTGCCAGCTCCCCACAGGCGGGGCAAGAGACCCAGTACTTC.

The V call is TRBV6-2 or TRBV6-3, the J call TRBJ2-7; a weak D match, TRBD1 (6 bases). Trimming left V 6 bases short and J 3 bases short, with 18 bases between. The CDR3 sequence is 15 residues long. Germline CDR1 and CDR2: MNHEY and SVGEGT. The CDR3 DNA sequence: TGTGCCAGCAGCACAGGGTTCCCTATTTTCTACGAGCAGTACTTC. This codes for CASSTGFPIFYEQYF.

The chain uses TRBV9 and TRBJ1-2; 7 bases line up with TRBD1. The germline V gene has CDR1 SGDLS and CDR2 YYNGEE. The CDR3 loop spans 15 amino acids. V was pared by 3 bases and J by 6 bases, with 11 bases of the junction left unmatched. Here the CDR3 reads CASSAQQGPGDGYTF. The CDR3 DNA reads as TGTGCCAGCAGCGCCCAACAGGGGCCGGGAGATGGCTACACCTTC.

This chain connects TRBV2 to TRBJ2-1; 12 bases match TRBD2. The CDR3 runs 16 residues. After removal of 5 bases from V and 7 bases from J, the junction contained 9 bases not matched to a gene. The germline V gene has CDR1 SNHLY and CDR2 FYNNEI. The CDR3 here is CASSPLAGGRGNEQFF. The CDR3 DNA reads TGTGCCAGCAGTCCGCTAGCGGGAGGGCGGGGAAATGAGCAGTTCTTC.

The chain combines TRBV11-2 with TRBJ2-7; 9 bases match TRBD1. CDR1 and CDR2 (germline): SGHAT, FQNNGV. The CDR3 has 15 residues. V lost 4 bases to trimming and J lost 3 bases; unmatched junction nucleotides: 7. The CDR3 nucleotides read TGTGCCAGCAGCTGGGGACAGGGTAAGATCTACGAGCAGTACTTC. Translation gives CASSWGQGKIYEQYF.

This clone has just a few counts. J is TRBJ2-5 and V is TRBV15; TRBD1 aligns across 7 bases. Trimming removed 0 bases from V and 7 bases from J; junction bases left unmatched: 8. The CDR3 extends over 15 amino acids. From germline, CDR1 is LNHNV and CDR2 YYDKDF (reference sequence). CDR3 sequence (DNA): TGTGCCACCAGCAGAGAAAGGGGGCTAACGGGGACCCAGTACTTC. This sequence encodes CATSRERGLTGTQYF.

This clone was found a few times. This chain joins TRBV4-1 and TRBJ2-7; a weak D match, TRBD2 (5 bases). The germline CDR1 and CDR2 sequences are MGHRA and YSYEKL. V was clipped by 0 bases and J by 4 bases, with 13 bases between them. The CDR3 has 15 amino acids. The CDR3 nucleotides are TGCGCCAGCAGCCAAGATGCCCTAGCTCGGTACGAGCAGTACTTC. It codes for CASSQDALARYEQYF.

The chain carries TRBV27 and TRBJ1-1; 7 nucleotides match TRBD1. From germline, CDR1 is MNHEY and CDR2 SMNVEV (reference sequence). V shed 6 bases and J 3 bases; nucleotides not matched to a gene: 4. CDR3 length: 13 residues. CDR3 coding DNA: TGTGCCAGCAGCACAGGGACAGACACTGAAGCTTTCTTT. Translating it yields CASSTGTDTEAFF.

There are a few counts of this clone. In nucleotides, the CDR3 is TGTGCCAGCTCACTCTCGACAGGGGCGGGCTCACCCCTCCACTTT. This gives the protein CASSLSTGAGSPLHF. This chain joins TRBV18 and TRBJ1-6, with 8 bases that match TRBD1. This CDR3 has 15 residues. V was clipped by 4 bases and J by 10 bases; unmatched bases: 9. Looked up from germline, CDR1 is KGHSH and CDR2 is LQKENI. Using reference TRBV18 and TRBJ1-6 for the parts outside the CDR3, the full variable domain is NAGVMQNPRHLVRRRGQEARLRCSPMKGHSHVYWYRQLPEEGLKFMVYLQKENIIDESGMPKERFSAEFPKEGPSILRIQQVVRGDSAAYFCASSLSTGAGSPLHFGNGTRLTVT.

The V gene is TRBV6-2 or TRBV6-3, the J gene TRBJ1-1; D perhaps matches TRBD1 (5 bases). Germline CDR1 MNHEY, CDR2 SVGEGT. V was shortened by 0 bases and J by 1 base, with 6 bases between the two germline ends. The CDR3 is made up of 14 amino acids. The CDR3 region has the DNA TGTGCCAGCAGTTACTCCCAGGGGAACACTGAAGCTTTCTTT. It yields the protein CASSYSQGNTEAFF.

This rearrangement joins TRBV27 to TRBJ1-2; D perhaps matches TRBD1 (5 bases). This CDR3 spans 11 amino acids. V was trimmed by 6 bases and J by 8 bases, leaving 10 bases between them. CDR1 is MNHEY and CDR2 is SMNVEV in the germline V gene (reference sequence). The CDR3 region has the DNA TGTGCCAGCAGGGGAGGGGAAGGCTACACCTTC. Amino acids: CASRGGEGYTF.

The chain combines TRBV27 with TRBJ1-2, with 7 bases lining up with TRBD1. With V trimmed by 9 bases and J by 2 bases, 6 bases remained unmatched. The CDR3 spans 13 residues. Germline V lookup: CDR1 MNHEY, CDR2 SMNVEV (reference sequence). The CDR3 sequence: CASSRQGNYGYTF. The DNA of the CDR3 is TGTGCCAGTAGCCGACAGGGCAACTATGGCTACACCTTC.

The CDR3 loop reads CASSFGYNEQFF. CDR3 bases: TGTGCCAGCAGCTTCGGTTACAATGAGCAGTTCTTC. The chain links TRBV7-9 to TRBJ2-1; D not certain. The ends were cut back, 3 bases at V and 4 bases at J, with 4 bases in the middle. Germline loops: CDR1 SEHNR, CDR2 FQNEAQ (reference sequence). The CDR3 runs 12 residues.

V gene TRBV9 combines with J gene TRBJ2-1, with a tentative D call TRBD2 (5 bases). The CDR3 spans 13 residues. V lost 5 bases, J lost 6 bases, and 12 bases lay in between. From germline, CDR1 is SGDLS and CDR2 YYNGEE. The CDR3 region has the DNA TGTGCCAGCAGTGGACTGGGTGGCAATGAGCAGTTCTTC. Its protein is CASSGLGGNEQFF.

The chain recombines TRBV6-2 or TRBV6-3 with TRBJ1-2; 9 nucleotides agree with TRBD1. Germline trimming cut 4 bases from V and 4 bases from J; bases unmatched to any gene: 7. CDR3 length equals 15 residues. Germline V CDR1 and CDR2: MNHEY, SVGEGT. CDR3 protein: CASSSPGQGSYGYTF. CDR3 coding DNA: TGTGCCAGCAGTTCGCCGGGACAGGGTTCCTATGGCTACACCTTC.

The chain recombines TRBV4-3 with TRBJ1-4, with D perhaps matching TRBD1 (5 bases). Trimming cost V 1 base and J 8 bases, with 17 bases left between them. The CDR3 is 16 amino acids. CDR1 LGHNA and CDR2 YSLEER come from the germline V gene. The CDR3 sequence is CASSQGGRSFREKLFF. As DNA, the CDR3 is TGCGCCAGCAGCCAAGGGGGGAGGTCTTTTCGAGAAAAACTGTTTTTT.

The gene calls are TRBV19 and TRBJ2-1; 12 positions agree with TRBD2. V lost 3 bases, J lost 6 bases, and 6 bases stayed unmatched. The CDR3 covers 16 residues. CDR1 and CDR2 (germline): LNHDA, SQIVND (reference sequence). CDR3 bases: TGTGCCAGTAGTATCCTGACTAGCGGGAGATTCAATGAGCAGTTCTTC. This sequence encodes CASSILTSGRFNEQFF.

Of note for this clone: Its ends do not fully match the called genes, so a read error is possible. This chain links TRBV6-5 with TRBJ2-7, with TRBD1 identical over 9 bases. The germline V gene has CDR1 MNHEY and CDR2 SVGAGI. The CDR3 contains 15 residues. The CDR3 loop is CASRYSTGGWYEQYF. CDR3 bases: TGTGCCAGCAGATACTCGACAGGGGGTTGGTACGAGCAGTACTTC.

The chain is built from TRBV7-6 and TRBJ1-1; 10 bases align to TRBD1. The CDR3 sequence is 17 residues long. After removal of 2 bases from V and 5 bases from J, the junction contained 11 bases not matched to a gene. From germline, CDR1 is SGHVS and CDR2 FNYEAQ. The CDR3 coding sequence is TGTGCCAGCAGCTTAACATCGGGGGACAGGGGAGATACTGAAGCTTTCTTT. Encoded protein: CASSLTSGDRGDTEAFF.

CDR3 amino acids: CASSGSGTSGRVTYNEQFF. CDR3 bases: TGTGCCAGCAGCGGTTCCGGGACTAGCGGGAGGGTAACATACAATGAGCAGTTCTTC. This chain joins TRBV5-6 and TRBJ2-1; 16 nucleotides line up with TRBD2. Per germline, CDR1 SGHDT and CDR2 YYEEEE. J was trimmed by 4 bases and V by 4 bases; bases with no gene match: 11. The CDR3 has 19 residues.

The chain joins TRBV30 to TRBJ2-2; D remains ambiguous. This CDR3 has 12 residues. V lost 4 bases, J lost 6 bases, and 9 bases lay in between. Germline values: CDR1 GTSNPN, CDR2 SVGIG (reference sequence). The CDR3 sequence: CAWTHLPGELFF. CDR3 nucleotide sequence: TGTGCCTGGACCCACTTACCCGGGGAGCTGTTTTTT.

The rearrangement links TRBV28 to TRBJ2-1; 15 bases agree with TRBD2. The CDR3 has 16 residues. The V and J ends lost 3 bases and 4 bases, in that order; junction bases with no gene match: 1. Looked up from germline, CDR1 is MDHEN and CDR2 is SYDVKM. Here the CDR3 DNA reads TGTGCCAGCAGTTTCGGACTAGCGGGGGGGTACAATGAGCAGTTCTTC. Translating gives CASSFGLAGGYNEQFF.

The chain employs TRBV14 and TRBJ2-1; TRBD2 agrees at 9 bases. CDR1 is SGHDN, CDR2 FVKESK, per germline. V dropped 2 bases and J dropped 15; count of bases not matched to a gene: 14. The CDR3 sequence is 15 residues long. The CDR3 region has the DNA TGTGCCAGCAGCCAACGAACTAGCGGGCCTCGGTCGGTGTTCTTC. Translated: CASSQRTSGPRSVFF.

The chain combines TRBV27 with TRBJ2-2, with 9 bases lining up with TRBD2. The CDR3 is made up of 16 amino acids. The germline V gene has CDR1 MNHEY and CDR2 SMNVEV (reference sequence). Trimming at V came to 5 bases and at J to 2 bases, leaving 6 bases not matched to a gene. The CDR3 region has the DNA TGTGCCAGCAGTGAACTAGCGGGCCCTAACACCGGGGAGCTGTTTTTT. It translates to CASSELAGPNTGELFF.

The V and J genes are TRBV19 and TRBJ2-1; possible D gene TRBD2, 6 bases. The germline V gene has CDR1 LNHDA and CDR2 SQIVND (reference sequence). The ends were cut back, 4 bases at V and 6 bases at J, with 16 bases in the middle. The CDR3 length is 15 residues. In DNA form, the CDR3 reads TGTGCCAGTAGTAGGGGGGAGCGTCGGGGCAATGAGCAGTTCTTC. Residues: CASSRGERRGNEQFF.

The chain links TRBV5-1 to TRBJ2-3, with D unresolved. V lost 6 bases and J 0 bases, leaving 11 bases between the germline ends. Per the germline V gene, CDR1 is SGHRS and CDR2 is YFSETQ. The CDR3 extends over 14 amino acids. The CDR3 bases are TGCGCCAGCACCGAGCGAGAGAGCACAGATACGCAGTATTTT. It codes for CASTERESTDTQYF.